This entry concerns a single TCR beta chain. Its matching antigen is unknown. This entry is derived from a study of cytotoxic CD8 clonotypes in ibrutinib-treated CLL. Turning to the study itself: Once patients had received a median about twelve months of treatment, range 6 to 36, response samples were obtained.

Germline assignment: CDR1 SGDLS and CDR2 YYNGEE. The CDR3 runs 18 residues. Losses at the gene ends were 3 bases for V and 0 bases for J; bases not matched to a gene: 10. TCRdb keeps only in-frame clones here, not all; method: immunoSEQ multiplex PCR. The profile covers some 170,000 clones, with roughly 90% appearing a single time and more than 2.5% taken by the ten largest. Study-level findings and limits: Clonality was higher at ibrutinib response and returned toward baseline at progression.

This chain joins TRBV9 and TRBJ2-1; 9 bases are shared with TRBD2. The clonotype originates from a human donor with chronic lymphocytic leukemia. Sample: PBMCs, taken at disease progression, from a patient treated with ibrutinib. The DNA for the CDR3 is TGTGCCAGCAGCGGTGGTGGGACTAGCAAAAGCTCCTACAATGAGCAGTTCTTC. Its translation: CASSGGGTSKSSYNEQFF.